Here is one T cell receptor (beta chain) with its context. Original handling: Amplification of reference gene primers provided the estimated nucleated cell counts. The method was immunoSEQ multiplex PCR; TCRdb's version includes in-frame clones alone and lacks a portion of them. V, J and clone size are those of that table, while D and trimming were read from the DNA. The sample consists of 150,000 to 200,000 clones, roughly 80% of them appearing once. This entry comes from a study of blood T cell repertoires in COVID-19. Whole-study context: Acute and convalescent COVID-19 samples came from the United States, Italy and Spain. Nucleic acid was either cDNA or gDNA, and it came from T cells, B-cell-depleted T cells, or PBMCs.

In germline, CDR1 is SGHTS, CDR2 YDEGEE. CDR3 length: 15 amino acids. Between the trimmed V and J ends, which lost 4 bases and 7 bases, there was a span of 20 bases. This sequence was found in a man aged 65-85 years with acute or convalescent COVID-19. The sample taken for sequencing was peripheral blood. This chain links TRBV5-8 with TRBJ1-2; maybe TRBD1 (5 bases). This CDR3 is CASSPMGGEISGYTF. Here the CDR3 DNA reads TGTGCCAGCAGCCCGATGGGGGGGGAGATTAGTGGCTACACCTTC.